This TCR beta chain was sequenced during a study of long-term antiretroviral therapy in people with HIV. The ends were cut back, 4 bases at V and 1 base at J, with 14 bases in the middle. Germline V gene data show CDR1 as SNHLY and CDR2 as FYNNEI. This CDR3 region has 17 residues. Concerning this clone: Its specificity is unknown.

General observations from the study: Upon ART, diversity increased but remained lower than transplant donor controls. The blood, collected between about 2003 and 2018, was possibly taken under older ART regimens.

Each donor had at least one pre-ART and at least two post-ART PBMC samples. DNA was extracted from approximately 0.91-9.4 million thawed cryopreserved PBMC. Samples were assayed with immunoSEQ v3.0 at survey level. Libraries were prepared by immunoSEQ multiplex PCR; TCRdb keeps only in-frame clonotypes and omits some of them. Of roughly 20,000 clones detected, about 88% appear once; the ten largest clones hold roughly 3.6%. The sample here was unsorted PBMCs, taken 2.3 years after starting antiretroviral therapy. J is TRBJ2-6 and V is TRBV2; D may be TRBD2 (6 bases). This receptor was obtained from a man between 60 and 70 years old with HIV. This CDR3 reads CASSVEGGASGANVLTF. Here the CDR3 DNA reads TGTGCCAGCAGTGTTGAGGGAGGCGCTTCTGGGGCCAACGTCCTGACTTTC.